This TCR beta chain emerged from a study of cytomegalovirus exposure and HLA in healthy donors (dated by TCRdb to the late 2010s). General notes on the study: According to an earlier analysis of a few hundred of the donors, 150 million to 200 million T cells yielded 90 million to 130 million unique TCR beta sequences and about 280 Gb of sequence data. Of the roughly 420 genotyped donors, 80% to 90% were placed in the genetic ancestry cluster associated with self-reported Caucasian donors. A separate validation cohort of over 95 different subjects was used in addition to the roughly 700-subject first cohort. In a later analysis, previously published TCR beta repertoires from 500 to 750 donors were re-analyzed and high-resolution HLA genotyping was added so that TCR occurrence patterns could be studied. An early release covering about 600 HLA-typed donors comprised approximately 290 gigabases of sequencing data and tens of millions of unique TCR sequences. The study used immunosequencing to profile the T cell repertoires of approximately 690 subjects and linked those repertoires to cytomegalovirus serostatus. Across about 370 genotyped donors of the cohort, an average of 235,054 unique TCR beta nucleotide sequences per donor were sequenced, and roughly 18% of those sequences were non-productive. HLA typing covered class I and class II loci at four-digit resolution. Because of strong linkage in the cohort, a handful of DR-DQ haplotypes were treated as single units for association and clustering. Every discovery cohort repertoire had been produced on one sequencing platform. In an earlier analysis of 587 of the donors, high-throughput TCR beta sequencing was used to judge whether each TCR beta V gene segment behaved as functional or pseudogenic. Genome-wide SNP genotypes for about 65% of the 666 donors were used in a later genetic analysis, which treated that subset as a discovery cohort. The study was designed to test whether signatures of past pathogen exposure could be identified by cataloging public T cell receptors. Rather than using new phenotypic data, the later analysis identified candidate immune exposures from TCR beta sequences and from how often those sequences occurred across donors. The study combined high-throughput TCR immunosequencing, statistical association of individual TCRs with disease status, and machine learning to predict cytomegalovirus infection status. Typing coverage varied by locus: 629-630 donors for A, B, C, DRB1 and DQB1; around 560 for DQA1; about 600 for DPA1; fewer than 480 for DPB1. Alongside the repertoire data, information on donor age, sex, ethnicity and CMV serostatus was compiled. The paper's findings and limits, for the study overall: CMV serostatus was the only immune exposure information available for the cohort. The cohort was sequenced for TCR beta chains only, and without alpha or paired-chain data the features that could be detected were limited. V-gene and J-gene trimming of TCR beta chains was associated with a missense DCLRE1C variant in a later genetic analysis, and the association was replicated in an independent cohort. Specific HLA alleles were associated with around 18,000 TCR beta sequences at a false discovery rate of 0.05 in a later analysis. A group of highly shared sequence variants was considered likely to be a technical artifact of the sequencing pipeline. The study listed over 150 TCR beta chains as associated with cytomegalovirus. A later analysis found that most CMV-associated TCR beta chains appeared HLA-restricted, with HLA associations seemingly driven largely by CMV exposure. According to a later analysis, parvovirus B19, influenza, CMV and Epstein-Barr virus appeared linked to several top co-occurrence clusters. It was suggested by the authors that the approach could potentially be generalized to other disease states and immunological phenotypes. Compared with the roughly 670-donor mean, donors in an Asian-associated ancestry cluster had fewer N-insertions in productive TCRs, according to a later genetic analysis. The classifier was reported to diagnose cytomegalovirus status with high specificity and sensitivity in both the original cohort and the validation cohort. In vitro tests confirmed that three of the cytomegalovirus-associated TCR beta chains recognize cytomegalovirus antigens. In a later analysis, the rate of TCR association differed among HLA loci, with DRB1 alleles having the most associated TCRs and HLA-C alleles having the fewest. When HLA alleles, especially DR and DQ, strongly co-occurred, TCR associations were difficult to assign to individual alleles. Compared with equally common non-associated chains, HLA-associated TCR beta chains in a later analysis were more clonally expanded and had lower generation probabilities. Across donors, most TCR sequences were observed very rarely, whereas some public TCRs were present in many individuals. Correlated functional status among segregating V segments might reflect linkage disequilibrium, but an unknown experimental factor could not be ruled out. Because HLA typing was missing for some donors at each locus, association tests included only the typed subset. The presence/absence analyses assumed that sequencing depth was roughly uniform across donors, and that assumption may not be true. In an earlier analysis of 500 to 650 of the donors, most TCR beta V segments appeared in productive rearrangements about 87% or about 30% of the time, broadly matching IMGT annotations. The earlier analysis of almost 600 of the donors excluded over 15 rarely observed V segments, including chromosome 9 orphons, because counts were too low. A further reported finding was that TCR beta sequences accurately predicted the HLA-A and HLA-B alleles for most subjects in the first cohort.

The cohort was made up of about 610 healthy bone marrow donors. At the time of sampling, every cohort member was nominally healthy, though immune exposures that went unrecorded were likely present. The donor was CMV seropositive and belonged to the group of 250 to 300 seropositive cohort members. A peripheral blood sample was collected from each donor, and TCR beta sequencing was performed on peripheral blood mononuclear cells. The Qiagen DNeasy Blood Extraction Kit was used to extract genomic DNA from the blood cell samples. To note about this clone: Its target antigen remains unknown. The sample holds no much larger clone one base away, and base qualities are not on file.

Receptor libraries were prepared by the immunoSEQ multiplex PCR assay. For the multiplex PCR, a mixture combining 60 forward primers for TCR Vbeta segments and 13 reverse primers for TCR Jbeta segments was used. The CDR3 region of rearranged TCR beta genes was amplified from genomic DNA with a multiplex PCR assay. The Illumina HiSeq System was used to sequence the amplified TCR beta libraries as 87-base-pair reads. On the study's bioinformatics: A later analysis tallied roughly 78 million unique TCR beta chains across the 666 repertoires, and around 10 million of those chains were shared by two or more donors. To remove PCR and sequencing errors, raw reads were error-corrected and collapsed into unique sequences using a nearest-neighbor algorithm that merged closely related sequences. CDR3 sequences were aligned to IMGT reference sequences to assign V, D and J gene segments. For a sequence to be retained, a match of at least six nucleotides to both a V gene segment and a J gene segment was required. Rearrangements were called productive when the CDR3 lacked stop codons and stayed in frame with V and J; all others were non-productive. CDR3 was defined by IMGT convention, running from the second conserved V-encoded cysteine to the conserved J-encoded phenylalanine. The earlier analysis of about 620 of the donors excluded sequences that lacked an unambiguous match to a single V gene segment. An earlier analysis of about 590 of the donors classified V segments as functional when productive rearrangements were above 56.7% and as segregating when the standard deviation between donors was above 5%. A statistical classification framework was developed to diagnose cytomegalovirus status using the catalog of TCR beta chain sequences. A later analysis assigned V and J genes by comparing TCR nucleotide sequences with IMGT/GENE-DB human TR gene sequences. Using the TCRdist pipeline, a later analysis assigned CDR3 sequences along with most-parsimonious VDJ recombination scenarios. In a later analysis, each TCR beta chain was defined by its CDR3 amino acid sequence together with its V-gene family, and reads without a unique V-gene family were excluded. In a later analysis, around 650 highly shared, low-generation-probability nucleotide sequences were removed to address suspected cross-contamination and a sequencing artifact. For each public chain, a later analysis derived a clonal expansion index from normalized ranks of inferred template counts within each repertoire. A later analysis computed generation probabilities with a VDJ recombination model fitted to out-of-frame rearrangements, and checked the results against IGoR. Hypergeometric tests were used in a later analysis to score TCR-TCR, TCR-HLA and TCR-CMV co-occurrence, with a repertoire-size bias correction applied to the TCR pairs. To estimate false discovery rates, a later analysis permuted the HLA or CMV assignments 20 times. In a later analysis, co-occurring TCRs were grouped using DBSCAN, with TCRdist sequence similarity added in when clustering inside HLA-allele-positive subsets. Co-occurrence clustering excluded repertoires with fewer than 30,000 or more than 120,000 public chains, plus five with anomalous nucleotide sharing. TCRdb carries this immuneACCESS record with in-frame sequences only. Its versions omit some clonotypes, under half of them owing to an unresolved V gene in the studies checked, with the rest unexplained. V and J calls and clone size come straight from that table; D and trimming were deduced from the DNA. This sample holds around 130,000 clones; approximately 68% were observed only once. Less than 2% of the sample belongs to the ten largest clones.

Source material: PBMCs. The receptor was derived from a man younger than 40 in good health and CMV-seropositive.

The CDR3 corresponds to CASSPISGGSGRAYEQYF. The base sequence is TGTGCCAGCAGCCCAATATCCGGTGGGAGCGGGAGGGCCTACGAGCAGTACTTC. The chain is assembled from TRBV7-9 and TRBJ2-7; 10 middle bases align to TRBD2. Taken from the germline V gene (reference sequence), the CDR1 and CDR2 loops are SEHNR and FQNEAQ. From the cysteine up to the phenylalanine, the CDR3 has a length of 18 residues. Solely the CDR3 DNA is kept, with 54 bases framed from the first base. For this chain, trimming is 5 bases at the V end and 2 bases at the J end, and the number of junction bases without a gene match is 15. The entire variable domain, with the stretches around the CDR3 drawn from the reference TRBV7-9 and TRBJ2-7 proteins, is DTGVSQNPRHKITKRGQNVTFRCDPISEHNRLYWYRQTLGQGPEFLTYFQNEAQLEKSRLLSDRFSAERPKGSFSTLEIQRTEQGDSAMYLCASSPISGGSGRAYEQYFGPGTRLTVT.